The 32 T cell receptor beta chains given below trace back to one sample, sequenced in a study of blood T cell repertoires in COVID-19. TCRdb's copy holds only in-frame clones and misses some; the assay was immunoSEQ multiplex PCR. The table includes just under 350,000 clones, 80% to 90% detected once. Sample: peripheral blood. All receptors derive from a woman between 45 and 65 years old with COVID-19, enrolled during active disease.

This CDR3 reads CASSSTAAGGMNTEAFF. The CDR3 nucleotides read TGTGCCAGCAGCTCTACGGCGGCAGGGGGCATGAACACTGAAGCTTTCTTT. The chain recombines TRBV5-5 with TRBJ1-1, with 8 bases fitting TRBD1. Looked up from germline, CDR1 is SGHKS and CDR2 is YYEKEE (reference sequence). This CDR3 is built from 17 residues. V trimming: 3 bases; J trimming: 0 bases; junction bases outside the gene matches: 10.

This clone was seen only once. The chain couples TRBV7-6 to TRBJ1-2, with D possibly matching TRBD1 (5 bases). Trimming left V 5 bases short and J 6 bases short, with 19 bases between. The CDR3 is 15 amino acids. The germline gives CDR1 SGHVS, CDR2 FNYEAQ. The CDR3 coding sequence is TGTGCCAGCAGCCCAGGTTCAGGGCCTGGGGATGGCTACACCTTC. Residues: CASSPGSGPGDGYTF.

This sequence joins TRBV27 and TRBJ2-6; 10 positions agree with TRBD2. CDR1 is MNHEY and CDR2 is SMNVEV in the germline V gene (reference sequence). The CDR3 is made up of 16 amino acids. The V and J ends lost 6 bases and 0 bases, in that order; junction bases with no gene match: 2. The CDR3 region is CASRPSGSSGANVLTF. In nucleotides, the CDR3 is TGTGCCAGCAGGCCTAGCGGGAGCTCTGGGGCCAACGTCCTGACTTTC.

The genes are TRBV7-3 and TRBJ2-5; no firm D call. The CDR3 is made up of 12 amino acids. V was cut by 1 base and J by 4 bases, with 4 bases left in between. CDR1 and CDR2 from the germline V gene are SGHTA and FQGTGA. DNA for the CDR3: TGTGCCAGCAGCTTAATCGGAGAGACCCAGTACTTC. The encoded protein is CASSLIGETQYF.

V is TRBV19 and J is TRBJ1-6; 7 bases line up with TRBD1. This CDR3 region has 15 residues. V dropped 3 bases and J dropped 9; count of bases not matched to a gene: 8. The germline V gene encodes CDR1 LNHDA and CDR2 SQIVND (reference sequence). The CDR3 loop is CASSIRAGGGSPLHF. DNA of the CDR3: TGTGCCAGTAGTATTCGGGCAGGGGGTGGTTCACCCCTCCACTTT.

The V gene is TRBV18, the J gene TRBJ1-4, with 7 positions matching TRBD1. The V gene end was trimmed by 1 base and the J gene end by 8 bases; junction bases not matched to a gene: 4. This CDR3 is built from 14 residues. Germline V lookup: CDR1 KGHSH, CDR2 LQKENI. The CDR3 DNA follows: TGTGCCAGCTCACCACAGGGGGCGGAAGAAAAACTGTTTTTT. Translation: CASSPQGAEEKLFF.

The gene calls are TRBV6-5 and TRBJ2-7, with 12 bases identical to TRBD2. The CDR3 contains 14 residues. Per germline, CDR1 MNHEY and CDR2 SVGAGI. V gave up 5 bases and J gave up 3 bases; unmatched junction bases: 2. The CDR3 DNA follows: TGTGCCAGCAGTCAGACTAGCGGGAGCTACGAGCAGTACTTC. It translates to CASSQTSGSYEQYF.

The CDR3 spells CASRSSGDTGELFF. The CDR3 nucleotides read TGTGCCAGCAGATCTAGCGGGGACACCGGGGAGCTGTTTTTT. The gene calls are TRBV25-1 and TRBJ2-2, with 9 bases matching TRBD2. J gave up 3 bases and V 6 bases, and 2 bases lay outside the gene matches. CDR3 size: 14 residues. The germline V gene encodes CDR1 MGHDK and CDR2 SYGVNS.

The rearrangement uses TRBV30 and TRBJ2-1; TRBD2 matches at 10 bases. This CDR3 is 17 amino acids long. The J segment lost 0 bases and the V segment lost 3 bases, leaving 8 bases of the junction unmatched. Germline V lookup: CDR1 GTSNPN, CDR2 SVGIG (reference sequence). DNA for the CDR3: TGTGCCTGGAGACAAGCGGGAGGGAGGAGCTCCTACAATGAGCAGTTCTTC. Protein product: CAWRQAGGRSSYNEQFF.

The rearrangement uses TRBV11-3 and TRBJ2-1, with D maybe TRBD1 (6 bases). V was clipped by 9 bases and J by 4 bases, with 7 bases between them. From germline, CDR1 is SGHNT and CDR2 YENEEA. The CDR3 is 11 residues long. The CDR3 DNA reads TGTGCCAGACAGGGTTACAATGAGCAGTTCTTC. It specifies CARQGYNEQFF.

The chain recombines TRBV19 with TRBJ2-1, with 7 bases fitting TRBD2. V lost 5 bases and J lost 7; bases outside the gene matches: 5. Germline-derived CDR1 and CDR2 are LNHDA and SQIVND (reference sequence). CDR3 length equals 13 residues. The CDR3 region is CASSRGDGNEQFF. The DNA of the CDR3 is TGTGCCAGTAGTCGGGGGGACGGGAATGAGCAGTTCTTC.

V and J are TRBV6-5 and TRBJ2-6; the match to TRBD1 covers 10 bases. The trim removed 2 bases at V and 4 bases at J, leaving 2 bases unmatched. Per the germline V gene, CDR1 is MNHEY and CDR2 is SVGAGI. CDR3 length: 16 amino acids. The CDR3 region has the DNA TGTGCCAGCAGTTACGACAGGGGGCCGGGGGCCAACGTCCTGACTTTC. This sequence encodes CASSYDRGPGANVLTF.

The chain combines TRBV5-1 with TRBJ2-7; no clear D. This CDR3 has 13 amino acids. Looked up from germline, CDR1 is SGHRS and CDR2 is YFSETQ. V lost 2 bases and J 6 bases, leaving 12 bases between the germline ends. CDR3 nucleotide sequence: TGCGCCAGCAGCTTAGAACAGTCGGCCGAGCAGTACTTC. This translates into CASSLEQSAEQYF.

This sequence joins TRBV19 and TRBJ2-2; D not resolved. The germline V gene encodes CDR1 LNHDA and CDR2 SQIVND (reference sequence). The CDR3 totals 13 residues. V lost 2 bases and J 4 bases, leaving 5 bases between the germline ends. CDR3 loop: CASSILGTGELFF. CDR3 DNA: TGTGCCAGTAGTATACTAGGCACCGGGGAGCTGTTTTTT. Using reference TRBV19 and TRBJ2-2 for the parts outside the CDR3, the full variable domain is DGGITQSPKYLFRKEGQNVTLSCEQNLNHDAMYWYRQDPGQGLRLIYYSQIVNDFQKGDIAEGYSVSREKKESFPLTVTSAQKNPTAFYLCASSILGTGELFFGEGSRLTVL.

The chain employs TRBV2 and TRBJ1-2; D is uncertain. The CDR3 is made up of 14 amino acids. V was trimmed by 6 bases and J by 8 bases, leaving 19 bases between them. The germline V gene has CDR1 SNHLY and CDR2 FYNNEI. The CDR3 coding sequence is TGTGCCAGCAGCCAGATACCGGTGGAGGCGGGCTACACCTTC. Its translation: CASSQIPVEAGYTF.

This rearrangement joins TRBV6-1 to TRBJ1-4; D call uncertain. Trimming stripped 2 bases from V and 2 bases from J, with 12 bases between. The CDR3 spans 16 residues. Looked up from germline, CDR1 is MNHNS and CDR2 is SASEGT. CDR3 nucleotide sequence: TGTGCCAGCAGTGAAAGGCGGGCGGGGACTAATGAAAAACTGTTTTTT. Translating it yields CASSERRAGTNEKLFF.

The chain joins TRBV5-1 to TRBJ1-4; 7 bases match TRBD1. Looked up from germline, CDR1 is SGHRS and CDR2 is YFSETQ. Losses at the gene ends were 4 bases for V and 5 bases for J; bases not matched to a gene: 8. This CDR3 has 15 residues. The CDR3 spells CASSPTGQQNEKLFF. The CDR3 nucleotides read TGCGCCAGCAGCCCGACGGGACAGCAGAATGAAAAACTGTTTTTT.

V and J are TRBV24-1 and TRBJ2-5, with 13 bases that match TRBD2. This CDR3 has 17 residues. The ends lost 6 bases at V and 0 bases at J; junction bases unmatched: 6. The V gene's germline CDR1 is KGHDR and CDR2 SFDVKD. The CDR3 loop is CATSSTSGRDHQETQYF. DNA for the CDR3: TGTGCCACCAGTTCTACTAGCGGGAGGGACCACCAAGAGACCCAGTACTTC.

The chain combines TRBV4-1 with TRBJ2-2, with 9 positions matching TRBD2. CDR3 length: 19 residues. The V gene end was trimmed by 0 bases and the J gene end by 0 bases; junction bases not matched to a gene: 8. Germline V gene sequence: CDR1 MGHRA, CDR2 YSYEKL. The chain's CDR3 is CASSQDRASGDANTGELFF. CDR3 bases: TGCGCCAGCAGCCAAGATAGGGCTAGCGGGGACGCGAACACCGGGGAGCTGTTTTTT.

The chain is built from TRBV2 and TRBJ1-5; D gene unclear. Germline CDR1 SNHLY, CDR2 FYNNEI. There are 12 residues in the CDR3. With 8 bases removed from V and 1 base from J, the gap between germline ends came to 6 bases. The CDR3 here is CASHGSNQPQHF. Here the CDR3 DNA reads TGTGCCAGCCACGGGAGCAATCAGCCCCAGCATTTT.

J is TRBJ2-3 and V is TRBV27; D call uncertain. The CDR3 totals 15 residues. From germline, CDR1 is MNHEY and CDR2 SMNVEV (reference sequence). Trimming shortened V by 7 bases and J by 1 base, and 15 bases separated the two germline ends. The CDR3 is CASTPGRLGTDTQYF. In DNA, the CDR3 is TGTGCCAGCACCCCCGGCCGGCTAGGCACAGATACGCAGTATTTT.

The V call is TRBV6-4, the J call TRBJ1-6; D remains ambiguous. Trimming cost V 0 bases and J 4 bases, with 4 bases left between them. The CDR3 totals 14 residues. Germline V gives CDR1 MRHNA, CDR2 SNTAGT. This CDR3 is CASSDSGYNSPLHF. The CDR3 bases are TGTGCCAGCAGTGACTCCGGGTATAATTCACCCCTCCACTTT.

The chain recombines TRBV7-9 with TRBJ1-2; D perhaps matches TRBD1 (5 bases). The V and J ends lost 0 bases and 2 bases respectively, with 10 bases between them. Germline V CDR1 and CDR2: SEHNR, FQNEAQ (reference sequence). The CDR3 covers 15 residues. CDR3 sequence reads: CASSLAAGPNYGYTF. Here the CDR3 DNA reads TGTGCCAGCAGCTTAGCTGCAGGGCCAAACTATGGCTACACCTTC.

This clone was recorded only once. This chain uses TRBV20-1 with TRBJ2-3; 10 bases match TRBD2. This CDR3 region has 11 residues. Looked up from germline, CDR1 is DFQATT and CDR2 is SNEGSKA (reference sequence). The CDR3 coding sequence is TGCAGAGGGGCTAGCGGGAGTACGCAGTATTTT. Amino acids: CRGASGSTQYF.

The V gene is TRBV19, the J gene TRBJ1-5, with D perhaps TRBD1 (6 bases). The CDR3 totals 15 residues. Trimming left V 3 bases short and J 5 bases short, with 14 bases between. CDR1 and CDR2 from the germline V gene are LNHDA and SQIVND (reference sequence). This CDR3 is CASSIEGRGDQPQHF. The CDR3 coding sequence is TGTGCCAGTAGTATTGAAGGCAGGGGCGATCAGCCCCAGCATTTT.

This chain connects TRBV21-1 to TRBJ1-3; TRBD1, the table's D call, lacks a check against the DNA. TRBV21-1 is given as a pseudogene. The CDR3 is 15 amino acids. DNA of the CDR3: TGTGCCAGCAGCTGGGACAGGGGAGGGGGAAACACCATATATTTT. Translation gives CASSWDRGGGNTIYF.

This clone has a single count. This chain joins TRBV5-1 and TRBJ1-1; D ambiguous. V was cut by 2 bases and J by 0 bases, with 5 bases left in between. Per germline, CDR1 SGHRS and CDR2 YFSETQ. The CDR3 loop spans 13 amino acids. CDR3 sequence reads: CASSFTVNTEAFF. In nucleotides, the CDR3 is TGCGCCAGCAGCTTCACTGTGAACACTGAAGCTTTCTTT.

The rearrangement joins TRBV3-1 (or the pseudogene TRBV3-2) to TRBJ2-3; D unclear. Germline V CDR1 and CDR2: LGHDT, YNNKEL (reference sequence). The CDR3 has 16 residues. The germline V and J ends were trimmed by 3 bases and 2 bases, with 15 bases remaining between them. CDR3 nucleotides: TGTGCCAGCAGCCAGAGTGGGCGTCGTAACACAGATACGCAGTATTTT. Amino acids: CASSQSGRRNTDTQYF.

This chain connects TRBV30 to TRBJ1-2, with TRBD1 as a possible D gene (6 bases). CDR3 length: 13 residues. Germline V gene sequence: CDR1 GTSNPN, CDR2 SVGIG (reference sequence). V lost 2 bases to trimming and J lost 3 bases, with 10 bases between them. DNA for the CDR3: TGTGCCTGGAGTACAGGGAGCGACTATGGCTACACCTTC. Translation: CAWSTGSDYGYTF.

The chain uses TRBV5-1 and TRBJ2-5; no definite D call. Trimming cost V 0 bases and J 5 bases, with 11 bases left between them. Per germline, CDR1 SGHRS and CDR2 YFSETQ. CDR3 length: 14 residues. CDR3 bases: TGCGCCAGCAGCTTGGTACAGAGCAGGGAGACCCAGTACTTC. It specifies CASSLVQSRETQYF.

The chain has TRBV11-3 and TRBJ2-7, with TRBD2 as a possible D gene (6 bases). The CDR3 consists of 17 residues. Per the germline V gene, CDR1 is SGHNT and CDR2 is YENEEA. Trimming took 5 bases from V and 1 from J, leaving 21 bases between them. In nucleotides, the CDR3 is TGTGCCAGCAGCGAACTTCCCCTTGTGGGAGGTTCCTACGAGCAGTACTTC. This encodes CASSELPLVGGSYEQYF.

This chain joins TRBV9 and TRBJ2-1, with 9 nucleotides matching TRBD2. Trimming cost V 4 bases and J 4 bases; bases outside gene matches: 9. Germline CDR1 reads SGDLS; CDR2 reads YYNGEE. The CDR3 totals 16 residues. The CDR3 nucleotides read TGTGCCAGCAGCCCCCCGGGGCTAGCGGGATACAATGAGCAGTTCTTC. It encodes CASSPPGLAGYNEQFF.